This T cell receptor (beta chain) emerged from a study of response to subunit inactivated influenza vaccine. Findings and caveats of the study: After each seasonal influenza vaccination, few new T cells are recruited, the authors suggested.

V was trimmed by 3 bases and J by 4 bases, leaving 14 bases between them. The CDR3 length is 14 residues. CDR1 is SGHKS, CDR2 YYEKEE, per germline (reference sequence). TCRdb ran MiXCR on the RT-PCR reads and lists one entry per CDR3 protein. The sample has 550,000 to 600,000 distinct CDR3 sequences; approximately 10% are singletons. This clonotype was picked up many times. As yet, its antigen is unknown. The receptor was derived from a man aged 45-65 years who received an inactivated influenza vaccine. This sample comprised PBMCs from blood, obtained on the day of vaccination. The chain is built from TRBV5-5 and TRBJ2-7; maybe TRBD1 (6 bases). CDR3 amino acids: CASSWGTKIYEQYF. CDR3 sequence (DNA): TGTGCCAGCAGCTGGGGGACAAAAATTTACGAGCAGTACTTC.